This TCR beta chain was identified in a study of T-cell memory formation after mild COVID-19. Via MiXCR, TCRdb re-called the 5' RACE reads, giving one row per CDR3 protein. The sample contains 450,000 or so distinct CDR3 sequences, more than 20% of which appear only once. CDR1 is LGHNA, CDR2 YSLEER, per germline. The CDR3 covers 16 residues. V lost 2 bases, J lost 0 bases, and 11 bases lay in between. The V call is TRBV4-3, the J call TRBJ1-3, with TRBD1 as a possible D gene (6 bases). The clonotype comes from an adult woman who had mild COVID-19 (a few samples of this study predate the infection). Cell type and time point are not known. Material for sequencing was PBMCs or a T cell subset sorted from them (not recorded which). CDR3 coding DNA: TGCGCCAGCAGCCAAAGGGCCAGGGGCTCTGGAAACACCATATATTTT. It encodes CASSQRARGSGNTIYF.